The source of this T cell receptor (beta chain) is a study of cytomegalovirus exposure and HLA in healthy donors (dated by TCRdb to about 2017). Concerning the study at large: An earlier analysis of several hundred of the donors reported 276 Gb of sequence data and 117 million unique TCR beta sequences obtained from some 200 million T cells. An early release covering roughly 580 HLA-typed donors comprised roughly 300 gigabases of sequencing data and tens of millions of unique TCR sequences. Of the roughly 400 genotyped donors, about 80% fell in the genetic ancestry cluster associated with self-reported Caucasian donors. The study aimed to test whether cataloging public T cell receptors could reveal signatures of past pathogen exposure. The study profiled the T cell repertoires of about 720 subjects by immunosequencing and related them to cytomegalovirus serostatus. Besides the first cohort of approximately 670 subjects, a separate validation cohort made up of 90 to 150 different subjects was used. High-throughput TCR immunosequencing, statistical association of individual TCRs with disease status, and machine learning were combined to predict cytomegalovirus infection status. A later analysis re-examined previously published TCR beta repertoires from roughly 720 donors and added high-resolution HLA genotyping to investigate patterns of TCR occurrence. In the later analysis, no new phenotypic data were used to find candidate immune exposures; instead, reliance was placed on TCR beta sequences and their occurrence across donors. To decide whether each TCR beta V gene segment behaved as functional or pseudogenic, an earlier analysis of several hundred of the donors relied on high-throughput TCR beta sequencing. Alongside the repertoire data, information on donor age, sex, ethnicity and CMV serostatus was compiled. In a later genetic analysis, genome-wide SNP genotypes for about 55% of the roughly 670 donors were used, and that subset was treated as a discovery cohort. Every discovery cohort repertoire had been produced on one sequencing platform. HLA typing covered class I and class II loci at four-digit resolution. The number of typed donors differed by locus: about 620-640 for A, B, C, DRB1 and DQB1; some 540 for DQA1; approximately 600 for DPA1; and about 450 for DPB1. Because of strong linkage in the cohort, roughly five DR-DQ haplotypes were treated as single units for association and clustering. Among about 370 genotyped donors of the cohort, an average of around 250,000 unique TCR beta nucleotide sequences was sequenced per donor, of which roughly 17% were non-productive. What the authors observed across the whole study: In an earlier analysis of fewer than 700 of the donors, most TCR beta V segments appeared in productive rearrangements about 87% or about 30% of the time, broadly matching IMGT annotations. A group of highly shared sequence variants was considered likely to be a technical artifact of the sequencing pipeline. Presence/absence analyses assumed roughly uniform sequencing depth across donors, an assumption that may not hold. Several of the top co-occurrence clusters appeared to be linked to parvovirus B19, influenza, CMV and Epstein-Barr virus, according to a later analysis. The earlier analysis of nearly 600 of the donors excluded about 16 rarely observed V segments, including chromosome 9 orphons, because counts were too low. Specific HLA alleles were associated with over 15,000 TCR beta sequences at a false discovery rate of 0.05 in a later analysis. A further reported finding was that TCR beta sequences accurately predicted the HLA-A and HLA-B alleles for most subjects in the first cohort. The authors suggested that the approach could potentially be generalized to other disease states and immunological phenotypes. Compared with equally common non-associated chains, HLA-associated TCR beta chains in a later analysis were more clonally expanded and had lower generation probabilities. A later genetic analysis reported fewer N-insertions in productive TCRs among donors in an Asian-associated ancestry cluster than the roughly 650-donor mean. Correlated functional status among segregating V segments might reflect linkage disequilibrium, but an unknown experimental factor could not be ruled out. In a later genetic analysis, a missense DCLRE1C variant was associated with V-gene and J-gene trimming of TCR beta chains, and the association was replicated in an independent cohort. Cytomegalovirus status was reported to be diagnosed by the classifier with high specificity and sensitivity in both the original and validation cohorts. Most TCR sequences were seen in very few donors, while some public TCRs were found in many individuals. Assigning TCR associations to individual alleles was difficult when HLA alleles, especially DR and DQ, strongly co-occurred. Because HLA typing was unavailable for some donors at each locus, only the typed subset was used in association tests. CMV serostatus was the only immune exposure information available for the cohort. In this cohort, only TCR beta chains were sequenced, and detectable features were limited by the absence of alpha or paired-chain data. According to a later analysis, most CMV-associated TCR beta chains appeared to be HLA-restricted, and the HLA associations seemed to be driven largely by CMV exposure. In vitro tests confirmed that a few of the cytomegalovirus-associated TCR beta chains recognize cytomegalovirus antigens. According to a later analysis, TCR association rates differed among HLA loci, with DRB1 alleles showing the most associated TCRs and HLA-C alleles showing the fewest. A total of 164 TCR beta chains were listed by the study as associated with cytomegalovirus. Because the 87-base-pair reads could not distinguish some IMGT-functional V segments, including TRBV6-2 and TRBV6-3, those segments were excluded.

The CDR3 holds 15 amino acids from the cysteine to the phenylalanine. The kept DNA is CDR3 alone, 45 bases in frame from the first base. The CDR1 and CDR2 encoded by the germline V gene are KGHSH and LQKENI. V is pruned by 3 bases and J by 4 bases, leaving 8 bases of the junction without a gene match. The cohort was made up of roughly 670 healthy bone marrow donors. All cohort members were sampled while nominally healthy, although unrecorded immune exposures were likely present. The donor tested CMV seronegative, placing the donor among the 350 to 400 seronegative members of the cohort. Each donor provided a peripheral blood sample, and peripheral blood mononuclear cells were used for TCR beta sequencing. Genomic DNA was extracted from the blood cell samples with the Qiagen DNeasy Blood Extraction Kit. On this clone: Its antigen is still unknown.

Libraries were constructed by the immunoSEQ multiplex PCR assay. For the multiplex PCR, a mixture combining 60 forward primers for TCR Vbeta segments and 13 reverse primers for TCR Jbeta segments was used. Amplification of the CDR3 region of rearranged TCR beta genes was performed with a multiplex PCR assay on genomic DNA. The amplified TCR beta libraries were sequenced on the Illumina HiSeq System as 87-base-pair reads. In the paper's pipeline: A later analysis counted about 80 million unique TCR beta chains across the 666 repertoires, and around 9.9 million of these chains were shared by at least two donors. Raw reads were error-corrected and collapsed into unique sequences by a nearest-neighbor algorithm in which closely related sequences were merged to remove PCR and sequencing errors. CDR3 sequences were aligned to IMGT reference sequences to assign V, D and J gene segments. For a sequence to be retained, a match of at least six nucleotides to both a V gene segment and a J gene segment was required. A rearrangement counted as productive if the CDR3 had no stop codons and remained in frame with V and J, and every other rearrangement counted as non-productive. Following IMGT convention, CDR3 was defined as the stretch from the second conserved V-encoded cysteine up to the conserved J-encoded phenylalanine. In an earlier analysis of approximately 590 of the donors, sequences lacking an unambiguous match to a single V gene segment were excluded. In an earlier analysis of 587 of the donors, V segments were called functional above 56.7% productive rearrangements and were called segregating when the between-donor standard deviation exceeded 5%. To diagnose cytomegalovirus status from the catalog of TCR beta chain sequences, a statistical classification framework was built. In a later analysis, V and J genes were assigned by comparing TCR nucleotide sequences against IMGT/GENE-DB human TR gene sequences. A later analysis assigned CDR3 sequences and most-parsimonious VDJ recombination scenarios with the TCRdist pipeline. A later analysis defined each TCR beta chain by its CDR3 amino acid sequence plus V-gene family, and excluded reads lacking a unique V-gene family. To address suspected cross-contamination and a sequencing artifact, a later analysis removed 592 highly shared, low-generation-probability nucleotide sequences. In a later analysis, a clonal expansion index was calculated for each public chain from normalized within-repertoire ranks of inferred template counts. In a later analysis, generation probabilities were computed with a VDJ recombination model fitted to out-of-frame rearrangements, and the resulting probabilities were checked against IGoR. In a later analysis, hypergeometric tests were used to score TCR-TCR, TCR-HLA and TCR-CMV co-occurrence, with a repertoire-size bias correction applied to TCR pairs. In a later analysis, false discovery rates were estimated by permuting HLA or CMV assignments 20 times. In a later analysis, co-occurring TCRs were grouped with DBSCAN, and TCRdist sequence similarity was added when clustering was performed within HLA-allele-positive subsets. Repertoires with fewer than 30,000 or more than 120,000 public chains, plus five repertoires with anomalous nucleotide sharing, were excluded from co-occurrence clustering. TCRdb limited this immuneACCESS table to in-frame rearrangements with V and J called. A share of clones is missing; checked studies link under half to unresolved V genes, and the rest is unexplained. V and J calls and clone size are copied from that table; D and trimming were computed from the DNA. The record for this sample contains roughly 34,000 clones. Approximately 4% of the sample is taken by the ten largest.

This chain is built from TRBV18 and TRBJ2-7; TRBD1 matches 8 bases in the middle. This TCR was recovered from a man aged 35-49 years in good health and CMV-seronegative. The sequenced sample was PBMCs. This receptor carries the CDR3 CASSPDRDQGYEQYF. The DNA sequence is as follows: TGTGCCAGCTCACCGGACAGGGATCAGGGGTACGAGCAGTACTTC.